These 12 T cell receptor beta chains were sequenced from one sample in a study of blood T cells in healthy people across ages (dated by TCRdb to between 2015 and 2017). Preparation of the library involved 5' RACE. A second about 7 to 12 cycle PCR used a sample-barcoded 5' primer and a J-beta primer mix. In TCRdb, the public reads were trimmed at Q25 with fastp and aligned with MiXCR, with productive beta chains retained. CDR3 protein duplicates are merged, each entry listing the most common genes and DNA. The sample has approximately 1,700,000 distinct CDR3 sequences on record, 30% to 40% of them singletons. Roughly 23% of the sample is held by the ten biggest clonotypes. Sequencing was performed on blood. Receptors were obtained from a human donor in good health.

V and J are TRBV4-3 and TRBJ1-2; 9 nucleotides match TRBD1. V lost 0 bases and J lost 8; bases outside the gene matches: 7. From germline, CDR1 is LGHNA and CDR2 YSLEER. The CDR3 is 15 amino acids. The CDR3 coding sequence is TGCGCCAGCAGCCAAGATAGACAGGGGGGAAGAGGCTACACCTTC. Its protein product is CASSQDRQGGRGYTF.

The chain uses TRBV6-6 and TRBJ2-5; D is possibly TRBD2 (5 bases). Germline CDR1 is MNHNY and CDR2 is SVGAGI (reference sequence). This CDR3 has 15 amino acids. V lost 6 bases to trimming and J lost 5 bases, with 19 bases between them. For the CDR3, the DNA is TGTGCCAGCAGCCCCGGACTCTACCGGGCGGAGACCCAGTACTTC. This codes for CASSPGLYRAETQYF.

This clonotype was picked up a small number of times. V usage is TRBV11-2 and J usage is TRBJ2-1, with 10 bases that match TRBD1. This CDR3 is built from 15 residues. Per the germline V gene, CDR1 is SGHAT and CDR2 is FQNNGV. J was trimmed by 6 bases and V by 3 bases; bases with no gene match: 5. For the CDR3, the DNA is TGTGCCAGCAGCTTTGGGACAGGGGATAGCAATGAGCAGTTCTTC. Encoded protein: CASSFGTGDSNEQFF.

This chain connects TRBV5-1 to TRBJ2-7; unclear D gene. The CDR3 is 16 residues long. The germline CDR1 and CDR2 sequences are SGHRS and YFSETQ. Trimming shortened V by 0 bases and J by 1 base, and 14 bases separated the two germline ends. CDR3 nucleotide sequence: TGCGCCAGCAGCTTGGGGCCTACCGGGTTATCCTACGAGCAGTACTTC. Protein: CASSLGPTGLSYEQYF.

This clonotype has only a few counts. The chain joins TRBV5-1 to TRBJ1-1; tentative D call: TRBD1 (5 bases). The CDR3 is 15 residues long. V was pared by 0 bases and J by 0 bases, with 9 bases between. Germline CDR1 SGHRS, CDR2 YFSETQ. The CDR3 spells CASSLAGQMNTEAFF. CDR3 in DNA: TGCGCCAGCAGCTTGGCCGGACAAATGAACACTGAAGCTTTCTTT.

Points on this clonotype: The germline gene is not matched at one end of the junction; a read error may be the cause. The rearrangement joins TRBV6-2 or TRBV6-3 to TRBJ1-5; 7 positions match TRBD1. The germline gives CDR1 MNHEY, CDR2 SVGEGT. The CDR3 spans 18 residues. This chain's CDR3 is CASSQSWGGGRGNQPQHF. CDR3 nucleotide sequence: TGTGCCAGCAGCCAGTCCTGGGGAGGGGGCAGGGGCAATCAGCCTCAGCATTTT.

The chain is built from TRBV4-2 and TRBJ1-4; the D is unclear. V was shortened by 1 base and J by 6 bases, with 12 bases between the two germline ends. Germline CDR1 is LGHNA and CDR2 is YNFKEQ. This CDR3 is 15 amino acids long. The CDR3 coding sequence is TGTGCCAGCAGCCAAGGAACAGCACCCCATGAAAAACTGTTTTTT. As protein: CASSQGTAPHEKLFF.

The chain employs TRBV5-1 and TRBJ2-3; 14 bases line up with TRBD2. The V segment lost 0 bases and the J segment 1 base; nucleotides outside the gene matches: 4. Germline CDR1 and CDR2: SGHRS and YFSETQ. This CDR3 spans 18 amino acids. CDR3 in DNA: TGCGCCAGCAGCTTGGATGGGACTAGCGGGGGACGCACAGATACGCAGTATTTT. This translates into CASSLDGTSGGRTDTQYF.

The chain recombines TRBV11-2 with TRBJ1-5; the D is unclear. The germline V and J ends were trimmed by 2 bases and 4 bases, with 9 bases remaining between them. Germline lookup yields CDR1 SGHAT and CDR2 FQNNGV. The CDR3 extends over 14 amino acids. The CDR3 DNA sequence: TGTGCCAGCAGCTTAACCACAGTTAATCAGCCCCAGCATTTT. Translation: CASSLTTVNQPQHF.

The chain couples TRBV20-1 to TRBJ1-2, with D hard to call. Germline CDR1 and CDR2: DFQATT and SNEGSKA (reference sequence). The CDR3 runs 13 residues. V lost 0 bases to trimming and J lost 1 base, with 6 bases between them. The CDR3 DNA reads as TGCAGTGCTAGAGATTCCGATAACTATGGCTACACCTTC. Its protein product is CSARDSDNYGYTF.

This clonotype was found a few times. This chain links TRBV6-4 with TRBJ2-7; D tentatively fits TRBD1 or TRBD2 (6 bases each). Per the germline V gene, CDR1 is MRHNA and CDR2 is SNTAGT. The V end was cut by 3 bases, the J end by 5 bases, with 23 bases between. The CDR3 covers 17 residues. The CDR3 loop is CASSDPASWGAPHEQYF. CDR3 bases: TGTGCCAGCAGTGATCCCGCGAGTTGGGGGGCGCCCCACGAGCAGTACTTC.

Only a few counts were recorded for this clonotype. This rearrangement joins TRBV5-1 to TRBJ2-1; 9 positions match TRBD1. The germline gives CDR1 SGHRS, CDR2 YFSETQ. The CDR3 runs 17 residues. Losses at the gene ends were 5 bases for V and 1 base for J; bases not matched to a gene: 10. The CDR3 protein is CASRQTGGRGSYNEQFF. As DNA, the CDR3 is TGCGCCAGCAGGCAAACAGGGGGCCGCGGGTCCTACAATGAGCAGTTCTTC.